This is a list of T cell receptor beta chains from one sample in a study of T cells after yellow fever vaccination. TCRdb fed the 5' RACE reads into MiXCR, producing one record per CDR3 protein. This sample has some 560,000 distinct CDR3 sequences, with roughly a fifth found just once. The sample was PBMCs, taken 15 days after the yellow fever booster vaccination. The receptors stem from a man aged 25-45 years who received the YFV17D yellow fever vaccine. Both conserved end residues are part of each CDR3. D genes are given only for firm matches. Size is omitted from some rows. Given values are once, few, many or a class for expanded clones.

clone size: .
J gene: TRBJ2-3
D gene: TRBD2
V gene: TRBV20-1
CDR3 protein: CSGLFAASGRSTDTQYF
CDR3 DNA: TGCAGTGGTCTTTTTGCGGCTAGCGGGAGGTCGACAGATACGCAGTATTTT

clone size: few
J gene: TRBJ2-7
D gene: TRBD2
V gene: TRBV9
CDR3 protein: CASSLGTSGNYEQYF
CDR3 DNA: TGTGCCAGCAGCCTTGGGACTAGCGGGAACTACGAGCAGTACTTC

clone size: few
J gene: TRBJ1-3
D gene: .
V gene: TRBV20-1
CDR3 protein: CSARDSLSSGNTIYF
CDR3 DNA: TGCAGTGCTAGAGATTCCTTAAGCTCTGGAAACACCATATATTTT

clone size: few
J gene: TRBJ2-3
D gene: .
V gene: TRBV6-2/TRBV6-3
CDR3 protein: CASSLDPLRDFRGDTQYF
CDR3 DNA: TGTGCCAGCAGCCTAGACCCACTCAGGGACTTCCGAGGGGATACGCAGTATTTT

clone size: .
J gene: TRBJ2-2
D gene: TRBD1
V gene: TRBV30
CDR3 protein: CAWREQGIGELFF
CDR3 DNA: TGTGCCTGGAGAGAACAGGGGATCGGGGAGCTGTTTTTT

clone size: .
J gene: TRBJ1-1
D gene: .
V gene: TRBV28
CDR3 protein: CASSLSGYTEAFF
CDR3 DNA: TGTGCCAGCAGTTTATCGGGGTACACTGAAGCTTTCTTT

clone size: many
J gene: TRBJ2-2
D gene: .
V gene: TRBV10-3
CDR3 protein: CATRGTGELFF
CDR3 DNA: TGTGCCACCCGGGGGACCGGGGAGCTGTTTTTT

clone size: few
J gene: TRBJ2-7
D gene: .
V gene: TRBV7-2
CDR3 protein: CASSPTDGTYEQYF
CDR3 DNA: TGTGCCAGCAGCCCGACGGACGGAACCTACGAGCAGTACTTC

clone size: few
J gene: TRBJ2-7
D gene: TRBD1
V gene: TRBV5-1
CDR3 protein: CASSSSRRQGGYEQYF
CDR3 DNA: TGCGCCAGCAGCTCCAGTCGGAGACAGGGTGGTTACGAGCAGTACTTC

clone size: once
J gene: TRBJ2-1
D gene: TRBD1
V gene: TRBV14
CDR3 protein: CASSQSQGVEQFF
CDR3 DNA: TGTGCCAGCAGCCAATCGCAGGGGGTTGAGCAGTTCTTC

clone size: few
J gene: TRBJ1-2
D gene: .
V gene: TRBV7-2
CDR3 protein: CAADSYPNYGYTF
CDR3 DNA: TGTGCCGCAGACAGCTACCCTAACTATGGCTACACCTTC

clone size: few
J gene: TRBJ2-3
D gene: TRBD1
V gene: TRBV25-1
CDR3 protein: CASSARGGYTDTQYF
CDR3 DNA: TGTGCCAGCAGTGCCCGAGGGGGCTACACAGATACGCAGTATTTT

clone size: few
J gene: TRBJ1-5
D gene: .
V gene: TRBV12-3/TRBV12-4
CDR3 protein: CASSPSDRQPQHF
CDR3 DNA: TGTGCCAGCAGTCCCTCCGACAGACAGCCCCAGCATTTT

clone size: many
J gene: TRBJ2-3
D gene: .
V gene: TRBV27
CDR3 protein: CASSLAGTDTQYF
CDR3 DNA: TGTGCCAGCAGCTTAGCGGGCACAGATACGCAGTATTTT

clone size: few
J gene: TRBJ2-2
D gene: .
V gene: TRBV24-1
CDR3 protein: CATEAALTGELFF
CDR3 DNA: TGTGCCACCGAGGCCGCGTTAACCGGGGAGCTGTTTTTT

clone size: .
J gene: TRBJ1-3
D gene: .
V gene: TRBV6-5
CDR3 protein: CASSYAAKTGNTIYF
CDR3 DNA: TGTGCCAGCAGTTACGCGGCGAAAACTGGAAACACCATATATTTT

clone size: .
J gene: TRBJ2-3
D gene: .
V gene: TRBV20-1
CDR3 protein: CSAPVATDTQYF
CDR3 DNA: TGCAGTGCTCCCGTGGCGACAGATACGCAGTATTTT

clone size: .
J gene: TRBJ2-1
D gene: .
V gene: TRBV5-4
CDR3 protein: CASGLSGGEQFF
CDR3 DNA: TGTGCCAGCGGCCTGAGTGGGGGTGAGCAGTTCTTC

clone size: .
J gene: TRBJ2-2
D gene: TRBD1
V gene: TRBV19
CDR3 protein: CASRGKIGQVAGELFF
CDR3 DNA: TGTGCCAGTAGGGGGAAAATCGGACAGGTAGCCGGGGAGCTGTTTTTT

clone size: .
J gene: TRBJ2-7
D gene: TRBD2
V gene: TRBV15
CDR3 protein: CATSSGRDGFYEQYF
CDR3 DNA: TGTGCCACCAGCAGTGGGAGGGACGGATTCTACGAGCAGTACTTC

clone size: .
J gene: TRBJ2-3
D gene: .
V gene: TRBV25-1
CDR3 protein: CATGGRGRSGHHPRARTDTQYF
CDR3 DNA: TGTGCCACAGGGGGGCGGGGGCGTTCGGGACATCACCCTAGGGCCCGGACAGATACGCAGTATTTT

clone size: .
J gene: TRBJ2-5
D gene: TRBD2
V gene: TRBV5-1
CDR3 protein: CASTRGSGRGETQYF
CDR3 DNA: TGCGCCAGCACGCGGGGTAGCGGGAGAGGAGAGACCCAGTACTTC

clone size: .
J gene: TRBJ2-1
D gene: .
V gene: TRBV9
CDR3 protein: CASSGGTASYNEQFF
CDR3 DNA: TGTGCCAGCAGCGGCGGGACAGCCTCCTACAATGAGCAGTTCTTC

clone size: .
J gene: TRBJ2-1
D gene: TRBD2
V gene: TRBV5-5
CDR3 protein: CASNARGLAGVNEQFF
CDR3 DNA: TGTGCCAGCAACGCCCGAGGACTAGCGGGAGTCAATGAGCAGTTCTTC

clone size: few
J gene: TRBJ2-3
D gene: TRBD2
V gene: TRBV4-3
CDR3 protein: CASSQDLTSGTGTDTQYF
CDR3 DNA: TGCGCCAGCAGCCAAGATCTGACTAGCGGAACGGGCACAGATACGCAGTATTTT

clone size: .
J gene: TRBJ2-7
D gene: .
V gene: TRBV7-2
CDR3 protein: CASSLALSLSYEQYF
CDR3 DNA: TGTGCCAGCAGCTTAGCCCTCAGTCTCTCCTACGAGCAGTACTTC

clone size: .
J gene: TRBJ2-7
D gene: .
V gene: TRBV7-2
CDR3 protein: CASSLLGSSQSF
CDR3 DNA: TGTGCCAGCAGCTTACTAGGGAGTTCCCAATCCTTC

clone size: few
J gene: TRBJ2-1
D gene: .
V gene: TRBV11-2
CDR3 protein: CASSLDPGSGLNEQFF
CDR3 DNA: TGTGCCAGCAGCTTAGATCCGGGAAGCGGTCTCAATGAGCAGTTCTTC

clone size: few
J gene: TRBJ2-3
D gene: .
V gene: TRBV6-5
CDR3 protein: CASSWAGAFDTDTQYF
CDR3 DNA: TGTGCCAGCAGTTGGGCGGGGGCGTTCGACACAGATACGCAGTATTTT

clone size: .
J gene: TRBJ2-7
D gene: .
V gene: TRBV18
CDR3 protein: CASSKGVSYEQYF
CDR3 DNA: TGTGCCAGCTCAAAAGGGGTCTCCTACGAGCAGTACTTC

clone size: few
J gene: TRBJ1-5
D gene: .
V gene: TRBV5-8
CDR3 protein: CASSQGFDQPQHF
CDR3 DNA: TGTGCCAGCAGCCAGGGATTCGATCAGCCCCAGCATTTT

clone size: .
J gene: TRBJ2-1
D gene: TRBD1
V gene: TRBV24-1
CDR3 protein: CATSDAGGGYNEQFF
CDR3 DNA: TGTGCCACCAGTGACGCAGGGGGCGGCTACAATGAGCAGTTCTTC

clone size: .
J gene: TRBJ2-1
D gene: .
V gene: TRBV9
CDR3 protein: CASSVIRGEQFF
CDR3 DNA: TGTGCCAGCAGCGTAATCCGCGGGGAGCAGTTCTTC